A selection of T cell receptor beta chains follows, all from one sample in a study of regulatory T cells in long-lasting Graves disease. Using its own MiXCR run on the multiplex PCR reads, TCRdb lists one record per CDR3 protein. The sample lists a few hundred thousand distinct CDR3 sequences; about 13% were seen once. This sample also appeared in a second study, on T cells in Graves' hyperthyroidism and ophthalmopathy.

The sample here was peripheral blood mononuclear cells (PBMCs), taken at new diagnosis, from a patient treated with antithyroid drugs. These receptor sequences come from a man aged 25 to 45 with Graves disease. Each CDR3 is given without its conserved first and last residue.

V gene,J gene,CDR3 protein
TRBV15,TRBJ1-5,ATSRDPRGDQPQH
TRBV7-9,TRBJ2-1,ASSSGGGMVAGRSYNEQF
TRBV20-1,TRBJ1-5,SARDLTSPLPSNQPQH
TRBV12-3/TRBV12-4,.,ASSSPTSGRDVDNEQF
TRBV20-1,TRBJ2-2,SATSGTSYTGELF
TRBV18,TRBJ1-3,ASSPSDTIY
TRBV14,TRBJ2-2,ASSQGPLLVSGELF
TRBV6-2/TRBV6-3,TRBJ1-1,ASSQKTSGTAAF
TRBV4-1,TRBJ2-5,ASSQEGAGETQY
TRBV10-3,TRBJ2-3,AISESTLTSGTTDTQY
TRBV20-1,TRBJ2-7,SARLRGYEQY
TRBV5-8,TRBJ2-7,ASSQDRGGEQY
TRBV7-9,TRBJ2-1,ASTSHRTTHSYNEQF
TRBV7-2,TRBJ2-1,ASSAWGGQNEQF
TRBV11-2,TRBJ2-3,ASSQGTATDTQY
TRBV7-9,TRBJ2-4,ASLGLGNIQY
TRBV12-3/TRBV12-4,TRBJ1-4,ASSWGTGHEKLF
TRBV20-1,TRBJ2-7,SVKRPSGYYEQY
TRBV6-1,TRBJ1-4,ASKLSENEKLF
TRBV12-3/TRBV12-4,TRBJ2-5,ASSLPTTQETQY
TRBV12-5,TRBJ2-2,ASGLVSGGSGELF
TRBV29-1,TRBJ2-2,SAGWGSGELF
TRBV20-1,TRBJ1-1,SARLGSEAF
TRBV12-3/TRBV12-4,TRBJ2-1,ASSLDGLAGGKGQF
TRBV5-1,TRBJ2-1,ASSGTSLGEQF
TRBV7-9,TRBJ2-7,ASSVHWNEQY
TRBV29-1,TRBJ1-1,SDLMDGNTEAF
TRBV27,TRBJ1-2,ASSLSPTGLGGYT
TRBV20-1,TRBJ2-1,SAPSRFSYNEQF